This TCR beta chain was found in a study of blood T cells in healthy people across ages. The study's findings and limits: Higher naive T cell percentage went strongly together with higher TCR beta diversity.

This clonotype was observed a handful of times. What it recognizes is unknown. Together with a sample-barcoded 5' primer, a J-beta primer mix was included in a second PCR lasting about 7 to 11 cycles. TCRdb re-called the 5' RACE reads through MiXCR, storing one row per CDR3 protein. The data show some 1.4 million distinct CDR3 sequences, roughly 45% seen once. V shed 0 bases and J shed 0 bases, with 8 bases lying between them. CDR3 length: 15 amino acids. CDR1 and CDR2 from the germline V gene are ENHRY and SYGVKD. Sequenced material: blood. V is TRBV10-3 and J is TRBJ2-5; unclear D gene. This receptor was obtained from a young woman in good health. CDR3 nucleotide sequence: TGTGCCATCAGTGAGTCAGTAAGAAACCAAGAGACCCAGTACTTC. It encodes CAISESVRNQETQYF.